This passage covers 22 T cell receptor beta chains from one sample sequenced in a study of T cells in narcolepsy. TCRdb's copy holds only in-frame clones and misses some; the assay was immunoSEQ multiplex PCR. The sample contains 13,000 or so clones, about 88% of which appear only once. Input material: CD45RA- memory CD4+ T cells from PBMCs. The receptor set was obtained from a human donor with narcolepsy.

This sequence joins TRBV29-1 and TRBJ2-7; the match to TRBD2 covers 10 bases. Germline values: CDR1 SQVTM, CDR2 ANQGSEA. The CDR3 is made up of 14 amino acids. Losses at the gene ends were 6 bases for V and 0 bases for J; bases not matched to a gene: 5. The CDR3 loop reads CSVRASGSSYEQYF. CDR3 bases: TGCAGCGTGCGAGCTAGCGGGAGCTCCTACGAGCAGTACTTC.

The CDR3 DNA reads TGTGCCAGCAGCACGGTTCTCGGGACTTTCACAGATACGCAGTATTTT. It yields the protein CASSTVLGTFTDTQYF. V and J are TRBV5-6 and TRBJ2-3; D perhaps matches TRBD2 (6 bases). V dropped 4 bases and J dropped 2 bases, with 17 bases sitting between them. The CDR3 is 16 residues long. Looked up from germline, CDR1 is SGHDT and CDR2 is YYEEEE.

DNA for the CDR3: TGTGCCAGCAGTGACTGGACAGGGGAGAATTCACCCCTCCACTTT. Its protein is CASSDWTGENSPLHF. The gene calls are TRBV25-1 and TRBJ1-6, with TRBD1 identical over 9 bases. Trimming took 3 bases from V and 7 from J; bases not matched to a gene: 4. The CDR3 is 15 amino acids. Germline assignment: CDR1 MGHDK and CDR2 SYGVNS.

Details on this clone: The same CDR3 can be traced to other DNA sequences in this sample. V is TRBV18 and J is TRBJ2-7, with D possibly matching TRBD2 (6 bases). The length of the CDR3 is 13 residues. The V gene's germline CDR1 is KGHSH and CDR2 LQKENI. V lost 2 bases and J lost 5, with 10 bases in between. CDR3 bases: TGTGCCAGCTCACCATCCGGGAGAGACGAGCAGTACTTC. It translates to CASSPSGRDEQYF.

The chain employs TRBV5-4 and TRBJ2-7; a possible D gene is TRBD2 (5 bases). V was cut by 0 bases and J by 7 bases, with 8 bases left in between. CDR1 and CDR2 from the germline V gene are SGHNT and YYREEE (reference sequence). The CDR3 covers 12 residues. CDR3 nucleotide sequence: TGTGCCAGCAGCTTGGCCGGACTGGAGCAGTACTTC. It codes for CASSLAGLEQYF.

The V call is TRBV2, the J call TRBJ1-4, with a possible D match to TRBD1 (5 bases). V was cut by 4 bases and J by 0 bases, with 9 bases left in between. Germline values: CDR1 SNHLY, CDR2 FYNNEI. This CDR3 spans 15 amino acids. The CDR3 DNA is TGTGCCAGCAGTGGGCGACAGTCAACTAATGAAAAACTGTTTTTT. Translated, it gives CASSGRQSTNEKLFF.

The chain uses TRBV15 and TRBJ2-2; D is ambiguous. Trimming pared 5 bases from V and 3 bases from J, leaving 10 bases between. From germline, CDR1 is LNHNV and CDR2 YYDKDF (reference sequence). The CDR3 loop spans 14 amino acids. CDR3: CATSRRVDTGELFF. DNA of the CDR3: TGTGCCACCAGCCGACGGGTCGACACCGGGGAGCTGTTTTTT.

CDR3 DNA sequence: TGCGCCAGCAGCACCTGGACAGCAGACAATTCACCCCTCCACTTT. This gives the protein CASSTWTADNSPLHF. V gene TRBV5-1 combines with J gene TRBJ1-6; TRBD1 might be the D (6 bases). The CDR3 extends over 15 amino acids. The germline V gene encodes CDR1 SGHRS and CDR2 YFSETQ. Trimming removed 4 bases at V and 7 bases at J, with 15 bases between.

The CDR3 DNA sequence: TGTGCCAGCAGCTTGTTTTTCGAGCGGAGGGGCAATGAGCAGTTCTTC. This codes for CASSLFFERRGNEQFF. The V and J genes are TRBV5-8 and TRBJ2-1; the D gene is possibly TRBD2 (6 bases). Trimming removed 1 base at V and 6 bases at J, with 17 bases between. This CDR3 is 16 amino acids long. The germline V gene has CDR1 SGHTS and CDR2 YDEGEE.

The chain employs TRBV6-5 and TRBJ2-1; possible D gene TRBD2, 6 bases. CDR1 and CDR2 from the germline V gene are MNHEY and SVGAGI. Trimming took 5 bases from V and 3 from J, leaving 11 bases between them. The CDR3 consists of 14 residues. The CDR3 DNA reads as TGTGCCAGCAGTCCTTGGGGAGGCTACAATGAGCAGTTCTTC. Protein sequence: CASSPWGGYNEQFF.

J is TRBJ2-3 and V is TRBV5-1, with D possibly matching TRBD1 (6 bases). V lost 5 bases to trimming and J lost 0 bases, with 13 bases between them. This CDR3 has 15 residues. Germline assignment: CDR1 SGHRS and CDR2 YFSETQ. DNA for the CDR3: TGCGCCAGCAGGGTGGACAGAGCTAGCACAGATACGCAGTATTTT. Translated, it gives CASRVDRASTDTQYF.

The rearrangement uses TRBV7-6 and TRBJ1-5, with D unresolved. Deletions cut 3 bases from V and 0 bases from J, with 12 bases between. The CDR3 totals 16 residues. CDR1 SGHVS and CDR2 FNYEAQ come from the germline V gene. The CDR3 here is CASSFASRDSNQPQHF. The CDR3 DNA reads as TGTGCCAGCAGCTTTGCTAGCCGGGATAGCAATCAGCCCCAGCATTTT.

The chain carries TRBV7-2 and TRBJ1-2; D uncertain. This CDR3 has 13 amino acids. V was pared by 2 bases and J by 6 bases, with 10 bases between. The germline V gene has CDR1 SGHTA and CDR2 FQGNSA. CDR3 residues: CASSLNLGDGYTF. DNA of the CDR3: TGTGCCAGCAGCTTAAATTTGGGAGATGGCTACACCTTC. The full variable domain, with the rest looked up from reference TRBV7-2 and TRBJ1-2, is GAGVSQSPSNKVTEKGKDVELRCDPISGHTALYWYRQSLGQGLEFLIYFQGNSAPDKSGLPSDRFSAERTGGSVSTLTIQRTQQEDSAVYLCASSLNLGDGYTFGSGTRLTVV.

Written as DNA, the CDR3 is TGTGCCAGCAGCTTAGATGGGTCTAAGGGGGGCTACACCTTC. Its protein product is CASSLDGSKGGYTF. The chain has TRBV7-2 and TRBJ1-2; weak D call: TRBD1 (5 bases). Germline loops: CDR1 SGHTA, CDR2 FQGNSA. This CDR3 contains 14 residues. V was cut by 1 base and J by 8 bases, with 14 bases left in between.

This chain uses TRBV7-2 with TRBJ2-1, with a possible D match to TRBD2 (5 bases). The CDR3 consists of 13 residues. Trimming shortened V by 4 bases and J by 6 bases, and 10 bases separated the two germline ends. Germline CDR1 SGHTA, CDR2 FQGNSA. This chain's CDR3 is CASSWKTSNEQFF. The CDR3 coding sequence is TGTGCCAGCAGCTGGAAAACTAGCAATGAGCAGTTCTTC. The entire variable domain, with the rest obtained from reference TRBV7-2 and TRBJ2-1, is as follows: GAGVSQSPSNKVTEKGKDVELRCDPISGHTALYWYRQSLGQGLEFLIYFQGNSAPDKSGLPSDRFSAERTGGSVSTLTIQRTQQEDSAVYLCASSWKTSNEQFFGPGTRLTVL.

The rearrangement links TRBV7-9 to TRBJ2-1, with TRBD2 matching over 7 bases. The germline V gene encodes CDR1 SEHNR and CDR2 FQNEAQ (reference sequence). The CDR3 extends over 12 amino acids. V trimming: 5 bases; J trimming: 10 bases; junction bases outside the gene matches: 5. The CDR3 nucleotides are TGTGCCAGCAGCCTGGGACTACCGGAGCAGTTCTTC. Residues: CASSLGLPEQFF. The variable domain in full, with the rest retrieved from reference TRBV7-9 and TRBJ2-1, is DTGVSQNPRHKITKRGQNVTFRCDPISEHNRLYWYRQTLGQGPEFLTYFQNEAQLEKSRLLSDRFSAERPKGSFSTLEIQRTEQGDSAMYLCASSLGLPEQFFGPGTRLTVL.

The rearrangement links TRBV5-4 to TRBJ1-2; no reliable D call. This CDR3 contains 13 residues. The germline gives CDR1 SGHNT, CDR2 YYREEE (reference sequence). V shed 0 bases and J shed 4 bases, with 7 bases lying between them. The CDR3 reads CASSLDPSYGYTF. The CDR3 bases are TGTGCCAGCAGCTTGGATCCCAGCTATGGCTACACCTTC.

The rearrangement joins TRBV5-1 to TRBJ2-1, with D possibly being TRBD1 (7 bases). Deletions cut 4 bases from V and 7 bases from J, with 24 bases between. The CDR3 totals 17 residues. The V gene's germline CDR1 is SGHRS and CDR2 YFSETQ. CDR3 sequence (DNA): TGCGCCAGCAGCCTAGGGCCAGGGGGGATGAGAGGGAATGAGCAGTTCTTC. Translated: CASSLGPGGMRGNEQFF.

The V gene is TRBV7-8, the J gene TRBJ2-1; the match to TRBD2 covers 11 bases. The CDR3 contains 15 residues. The J segment lost 6 bases and the V segment lost 5 bases, leaving 6 bases of the junction unmatched. The V gene's germline CDR1 is SGHVS and CDR2 FQNEAQ. The CDR3 DNA sequence: TGTGCCAGCAGCCCGGGACTAGCGGAAAGCAATGAGCAGTTCTTC. Residues: CASSPGLAESNEQFF. The entire variable domain, with the rest obtained from reference TRBV7-8 and TRBJ2-1, is as follows: GAGVSQSPRYKVAKRGQDVALRCDPISGHVSLFWYQQALGQGPEFLTYFQNEAQLDKSGLPSDRFFAERPEGSVSTLKIQRTQQEDSAVYLCASSPGLAESNEQFFGPGTRLTVL.

This chain links TRBV19 with TRBJ2-1; 7 bases fit TRBD1. The CDR3 totals 14 residues. The V gene's germline CDR1 is LNHDA and CDR2 SQIVND (reference sequence). V trimming: 0 bases; J trimming: 4 bases; junction bases outside the gene matches: 0. This CDR3 is CASSIEQGYNEQFF. The CDR3 DNA reads TGTGCCAGTAGTATAGAACAGGGGTACAATGAGCAGTTCTTC.

This chain uses TRBV28 with TRBJ2-5, with D hard to call. Near its end, the DNA agrees better with TRBJ2-7, so the J call may be wrong. The CDR3 consists of 14 residues. Germline loops: CDR1 MDHEN, CDR2 SYDVKM. Written as DNA, the CDR3 is TGTGCCAGCAAAACGGCTCGAGGTTCCTACGAGCAGTACTTC. This encodes CASKTARGSYEQYF.

The table lists this clone with a few counts. J is TRBJ1-5 and V is TRBV6-4; perhaps TRBD1 as D (6 bases). Trimming pared 3 bases from V and 7 bases from J, leaving 13 bases between. The length of the CDR3 is 14 residues. Germline V gene lookup returns CDR1 MRHNA and CDR2 SNTAGT. The CDR3 nucleotides are TGTGCCAGCAGTGATGAGGCAGGGGAACAGCCCCAGCATTTT. Its protein product is CASSDEAGEQPQHF.